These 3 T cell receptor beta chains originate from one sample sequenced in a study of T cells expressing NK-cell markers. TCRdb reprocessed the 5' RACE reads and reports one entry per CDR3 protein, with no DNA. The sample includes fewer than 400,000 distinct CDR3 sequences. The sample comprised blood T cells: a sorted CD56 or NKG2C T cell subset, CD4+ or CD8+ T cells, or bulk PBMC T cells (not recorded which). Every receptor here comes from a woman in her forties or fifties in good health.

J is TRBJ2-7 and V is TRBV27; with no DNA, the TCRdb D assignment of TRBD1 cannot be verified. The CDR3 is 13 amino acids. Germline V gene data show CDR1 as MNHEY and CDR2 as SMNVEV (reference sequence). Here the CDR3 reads CASRGTVTYEQYF.

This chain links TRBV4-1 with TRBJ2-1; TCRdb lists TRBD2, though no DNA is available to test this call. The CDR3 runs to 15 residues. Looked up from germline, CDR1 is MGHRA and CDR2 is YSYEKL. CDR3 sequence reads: CASSHFAGGVNEQFF.

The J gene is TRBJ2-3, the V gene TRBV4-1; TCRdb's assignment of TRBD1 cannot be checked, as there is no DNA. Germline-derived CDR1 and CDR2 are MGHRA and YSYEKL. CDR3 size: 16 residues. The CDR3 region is CASSQEGQGPTDTQYF.